This passage covers 12 T cell receptor beta chains from one sample sequenced in a study of T cells in Graves' hyperthyroidism and ophthalmopathy. The CDR3 regions of TCR beta were amplified from RNA transcripts. First-round RT-PCR of the TCR CDR3 relied on the HTBI primer set. TCRdb analysed the multiplex PCR reads with MiXCR anew, one entry per CDR3 protein. The data show more than 450,000 distinct CDR3 sequences, around 15% seen once. The source material was blood. These receptors were taken from a woman in her forties with Graves' hyperthyroidism.

The rearrangement links TRBV5-1 to TRBJ2-1; D tentatively fits TRBD1 or TRBD2 (5 bases each). The V gene's germline CDR1 is SGHRS and CDR2 YFSETQ. Trimming removed 4 bases from V and 11 bases from J, with 16 bases in between. The CDR3 covers 13 residues. DNA for the CDR3: TGCGCCAGCAGCCCACCCGTGGGGGAGCAGCAGTTCTTC. The encoded protein is CASSPPVGEQQFF.

The rearrangement joins TRBV19 to TRBJ1-5; no clear D. Trimming removed 4 bases from V and 1 base from J, with 11 bases in between. The CDR3 loop spans 15 amino acids. The germline gives CDR1 LNHDA, CDR2 SQIVND (reference sequence). Here the CDR3 DNA reads TGTGCCAGTAGTAGGAGAAGCCTAAGCAATCAGCCCCAGCATTTT. Residues: CASSRRSLSNQPQHF.

In its sample, this clonotype was seen many times. The chain employs TRBV11-2 and TRBJ1-1, with unresolved D. The CDR3 is 13 amino acids. V was shortened by 1 base and J by 7 bases, with 10 bases between the two germline ends. The germline V gene encodes CDR1 SGHAT and CDR2 FQNNGV. As DNA, the CDR3 is TGTGCCAGCAGCTTAGGTCTTGGTAGTGAAGCTTTCTTT. Translating it yields CASSLGLGSEAFF.

This clonotype was seen ten or more times. The V and J genes are TRBV2 and TRBJ2-1, with 10 bases aligning to TRBD1. Per the germline V gene, CDR1 is SNHLY and CDR2 is FYNNEI. The CDR3 spans 15 residues. V trimming: 6 bases; J trimming: 1 base; junction bases outside the gene matches: 3. The CDR3 loop is CASRGQGGSYNEQFF. CDR3 in DNA: TGTGCCAGCAGAGGACAGGGGGGGTCCTACAATGAGCAGTTCTTC. The whole variable domain, filled in from reference TRBV2 and TRBJ2-1, reads EPEVTQTPSHQVTQMGQEVILRCVPISNHLYFYWYRQILGQKVEFLVSFYNNEISEKSEIFDDQFSVERPDGSNFTLKIRSTKLEDSAMYFCASRGQGGSYNEQFFGPGTRLTVL.

The chain is built from TRBV10-2 and TRBJ2-3; 12 bases fit TRBD1. Germline CDR1 reads WSHSY; CDR2 reads SAAADI. The CDR3 has 19 residues. V shed 9 bases, J shed 2 bases, and the junction held 18 bases outside the gene matches. The CDR3 nucleotides are TGCGCCAGTTTCCGGGACAGGGGGCCCTTGGGAGTAAACACAGATACGCAGTATTTT. It translates to CASFRDRGPLGVNTDTQYF.

This clonotype has ten or more counts. The chain uses TRBV7-9 and TRBJ2-1; the match to TRBD2 covers 8 bases. Germline V gene sequence: CDR1 SEHNR, CDR2 FQNEAQ (reference sequence). J gave up 7 bases and V 5 bases, and 10 bases lay outside the gene matches. The CDR3 totals 15 residues. The CDR3 region is CASSPQGGGRNEQFF. CDR3 DNA: TGTGCCAGCAGCCCCCAGGGCGGGGGGCGAAATGAGCAGTTCTTC.

This chain links TRBV11-1 with TRBJ1-4; 8 bases are a match to TRBD1. The V gene's germline CDR1 is SGHAT and CDR2 FQDESV (reference sequence). The V gene end was trimmed by 5 bases and the J gene end by 8 bases; junction bases not matched to a gene: 7. The CDR3 is made up of 14 amino acids. The CDR3 reads CASSPGQAVEKLFF. The CDR3 bases are TGTGCCAGCAGCCCGGGACAGGCGGTCGAAAAACTGTTTTTT.

This clonotype was counted many times. The rearrangement joins TRBV27 to TRBJ2-4; 9 nucleotides line up with TRBD1. There are 14 residues in the CDR3. Trimming took 3 bases from V and 7 from J; bases not matched to a gene: 4. From germline, CDR1 is MNHEY and CDR2 SMNVEV (reference sequence). CDR3 residues: CASSLDRGANIQYF. DNA for the CDR3: TGTGCCAGCAGTTTGGACAGGGGTGCGAACATTCAGTACTTC.

In the case of this clonotype: It is likely a read error, because the conserved phenylalanine at the end of the CDR3 is missing. The chain has TRBV5-1 and TRBJ2-3; TRBD2 matches 12 bases. This CDR3 comprises 17 residues. Germline-derived CDR1 and CDR2 are SGHRS and YFSETQ. J was trimmed by 2 bases and V by 5 bases; bases with no gene match: 9. The CDR3 DNA sequence: TGCGCCAGCAGGCCCCAGGGACTAGCGGGCCACACAGATACGCAGTATTCT. Protein: CASRPQGLAGHTDTQYS.

This clonotype was recorded at least ten times. J is TRBJ2-5 and V is TRBV5-1; 7 bases are a match to TRBD2. The V and J ends lost 0 bases and 2 bases, in that order; junction bases with no gene match: 7. The V gene's germline CDR1 is SGHRS and CDR2 YFSETQ. The CDR3 length is 16 residues. The CDR3 spells CASSLAISREQETQYF. CDR3 bases: TGCGCCAGCAGCTTGGCCATTTCGCGGGAGCAAGAGACCCAGTACTTC.

This clonotype was observed at least ten times. The chain carries TRBV20-1 and TRBJ1-5; the D gene is possibly TRBD1 (6 bases). Germline V CDR1 and CDR2: DFQATT, SNEGSKA (reference sequence). V lost 6 bases to trimming and J lost 5 bases, with 14 bases between them. This CDR3 is built from 13 residues. DNA of the CDR3: TGCAGTGCCACGACAGGTTTCGATCAGCCCCAGCATTTT. Translated, it gives CSATTGFDQPQHF.

This clonotype was seen only a few times. The chain employs TRBV5-1 and TRBJ2-1; TRBD1 matches 9 bases. The CDR3 loop spans 15 amino acids. The V segment lost 4 bases and the J segment 9 bases; nucleotides outside the gene matches: 11. Germline lookup yields CDR1 SGHRS and CDR2 YFSETQ. CDR3 loop: CASSRGTGTAGEQFF. The CDR3 nucleotides read TGCGCCAGCAGCAGAGGGACAGGGACGGCGGGTGAGCAGTTCTTC.